The rows below give T cell receptor beta chains drawn from one sample of a study of shared clonotypes between healthy human individuals. Using immunoSEQ multiplex PCR, the repertoire was profiled, and TCRdb retains in-frame clones only, with some absent. The table lists 1.5 million to 2.5 million clones, around 96% of them singletons, with more than 0.95% in the top ten. Material: naive CD8+ T cells sorted from blood. The receptors come from a man aged 18-30 years in good health. The CDR3 runs from the conserved cysteine through the conserved F or W. A D gene is named only where the DNA matches it firmly. For some rows the clone size is stated as once, few or many, or as a class when expanded; others skip it.

v_gene	j_gene	abundance	d_gene	CDR3nt	CDR3aa
TRBV4-3	TRBJ1-2	once	.	TGCGCCAGCAGCCAAGATCGACTGGGGGCGGATAACTATGGCTACACCTTC	CASSQDRLGADNYGYTF
TRBV18	TRBJ1-1	.	.	TGTGCCAGCTCACCAGGTTGGGGAGGGTCGAACACTGAAGCTTTCTTT	CASSPGWGGSNTEAFF
TRBV4-1	TRBJ2-7	.	.	TGCGCCAGCAGCCAAGATAGGTCGGGAACAAACTCCTACGAGCAGTACTTC	CASSQDRSGTNSYEQYF
TRBV7-9	TRBJ1-1	.	.	TGTGCCAGCAGCCCCATGGGACGGGGTGAAGCTTTCTTT	CASSPMGRGEAFF
TRBV9	TRBJ2-1	.	TRBD2	TGTGCCAGCAGCGTAGGCGGGGGGGAATACAATGAGCAGTTCTTC	CASSVGGGEYNEQFF
TRBV30	TRBJ2-7	.	.	TGTGCCTGGGATGGCCTTCGGGCTCGCGAGCAGTACTTC	CAWDGLRAREQYF
TRBV27	TRBJ2-7	.	TRBD2	TGTGCCAGCAGTCAGACGGCGAGCGGGAGGGCCTTAGAGCAGTACTTC	CASSQTASGRALEQYF
TRBV27	TRBJ2-7	.	.	TGTGCCAGCAGTCCTTTTTGGGTCGGGGACGAGCAGTACTTC	CASSPFWVGDEQYF
TRBV5-1	TRBJ2-7	.	TRBD1	TGCGCCAGCAGCACGGGACAGGGCTACGAGCAGTACTTC	CASSTGQGYEQYF
TRBV5-1	TRBJ2-7	.	TRBD2	TGCGCCAGCAGTTTTCCGGGACTAGCGGGAACATCCTACGAGCAGTACTTC	CASSFPGLAGTSYEQYF
TRBV4-3	TRBJ2-1	.	.	TGCGCCAGCAGCCAAGGTCCCGGACAAGGCCTCTACAATGAGCAGTTCTTC	CASSQGPGQGLYNEQFF
TRBV28	TRBJ1-1	.	.	TGTGCCAGCAGTTTCGGGCAACCCACTGAAGCTTTCTTT	CASSFGQPTEAFF
TRBV9	TRBJ1-1	.	.	TGTGCCAGCAGCGTAGCGGCCCAGGGCACTGAAGCTTTCTTT	CASSVAAQGTEAFF
TRBV2	TRBJ2-7	.	TRBD1	TGTGCCAGCACCCGACAGGGGATTAGGCAGTACTTC	CASTRQGIRQYF
TRBV5-1	TRBJ1-4	.	.	TGCGCCAGCAGCCGGACGGATGGAAATGAAAAACTGTTTTTT	CASSRTDGNEKLFF
TRBV19	TRBJ1-4	.	.	TGTGCCAGTAGTATTATGGTGGGCGACGAAAAACTGTTTTTT	CASSIMVGDEKLFF
TRBV5-8	TRBJ2-1	.	.	TGTGCCAGCAGGGACAGTGGTGGGTCCTACAATGAGCAGTTCTTC	CASRDSGGSYNEQFF
TRBV2	TRBJ2-1	.	.	TGTGCCAGCAGTGAGGGAGCAAACCCTATTTACAATGAGCAGTTCTTC	CASSEGANPIYNEQFF
TRBV11-2	TRBJ2-5	.	.	TGTGCCAGCAGCTTAGATCGGAGAGGACAAGAGACCCAGTACTTC	CASSLDRRGQETQYF
TRBV27	TRBJ2-7	.	.	TGTGCCAGCAGGTTTGGCTACGAGCAGTACTTC	CASRFGYEQYF
TRBV19	TRBJ2-5	.	.	TGTGCCAGTAGTATAGGAACGGCCCATTGGGAGACCCAGTACTTC	CASSIGTAHWETQYF
TRBV4-3	TRBJ2-2	.	TRBD2	TGCGCCAGCAGCCAAGAGGCCAGGGAGGGCACCGGGGAGCTGTTTTTT	CASSQEAREGTGELFF
TRBV27	TRBJ1-4	.	.	TGTGCCAGCACCCTCGGGGGGGGAGCCAATGAAAAACTGTTTTTT	CASTLGGGANEKLFF
TRBV27	TRBJ2-5	.	.	TGTGCCAGCAGTCCCACATCTTATATGGAGACCCAGTACTTC	CASSPTSYMETQYF
TRBV7-2	TRBJ2-5	once	.	TGTGCCAGCAGCACAGTTTACAGGGCTCAAGAGACCCAGTACTTC	CASSTVYRAQETQYF
TRBV7-9	TRBJ2-7	.	TRBD2	TGTGCCAGCAGCCCCGCGGGGGATAGGCTCGGCGAGCAGTACTTC	CASSPAGDRLGEQYF
TRBV28	TRBJ2-7	.	TRBD1	TGTGCCAGCAGTTTGACAGGGGAAAACTACGAGCAGTACTTC	CASSLTGENYEQYF
TRBV12-5	TRBJ1-6	.	TRBD1	TGTGCTAGTGGTTCACATCCTTCCCACAGGGGGAACATAATGAGCTCCTATAATTCACCCCTCCACTTT	CASGSHPSHRGNIMSSYNSPLHF
TRBV13	TRBJ2-7	.	TRBD1	TGTGCCAGCAGCCCCGGACAGGGCATATTGGAGCAGTACTTC	CASSPGQGILEQYF
TRBV5-1	TRBJ2-7	.	TRBD1	TGCGCCAGCAGCTCACAGGGGACCTACGAGCAGTACTTC	CASSSQGTYEQYF
TRBV10-2	TRBJ2-1	once	TRBD1	TGCGCCAGCAGTGAGGACAGGGTCAATGAGCAGTTCTTC	CASSEDRVNEQFF
TRBV5-4	TRBJ2-7	.	.	TGTGCCAGCAGCTTGGGGAACTCCTACGAGCAGTACTTC	CASSLGNSYEQYF
TRBV10-1	TRBJ1-2	.	.	TGCGCCAGCAGAGGAGACTATGGCTACACCTTC	CASRGDYGYTF
TRBV25-1	TRBJ2-2	once	.	TGTGCCACACGTGGGAGGTTCACCGGGGAGCTGTTTTTT	CATRGRFTGELFF
TRBV6-5	TRBJ2-7	once	TRBD1	TGTGCCAGCAGTTACTCTTCCGGGACAGGCTACGAGCAGTACTTC	CASSYSSGTGYEQYF
TRBV27	TRBJ1-5	.	TRBD1	TGTGCCAGCAGTCGTTCCGGGACAGCTTATAGCAATCAGCCCCAGCATTTT	CASSRSGTAYSNQPQHF
TRBV25-1	TRBJ2-7	once	.	TGTGCCAGCAGTAGACCAGGGTTCCCCTACGAGCAGTACTTC	CASSRPGFPYEQYF
TRBV27	TRBJ2-1	.	.	TGTGCCAGCAGTTACCCCTCTCTTTCGGAGCAGTTCTTC	CASSYPSLSEQFF
TRBV13	TRBJ1-4	once	.	TGTGCCAGCCACCTCCATGGGGTAGATGAAAAACTGTTTTTT	CASHLHGVDEKLFF
TRBV28	TRBJ2-3	.	.	TGTGCCAGCCAGGGCGGCACAGATACGCAGTATTTT	CASQGGTDTQYF
TRBV7-2	TRBJ2-7	.	.	TGTGCCAGCAGCTTAGCGGGAAGCTCCTACGAGCAGTACTTC	CASSLAGSSYEQYF
TRBV7-9	TRBJ2-7	.	.	TGTGCCAGCAGCTTAGGGGGAGTAGACGAGCAGTACTTC	CASSLGGVDEQYF
TRBV28	TRBJ1-2	few	.	TGTGCCAGCAGCCCGCGTAGCTATGGCTACACCTTC	CASSPRSYGYTF
TRBV9	TRBJ2-2	.	.	TGTGCCAGCAGCCCCGGAGCAGTCGGTTCCTTGGAGCTGTTTTTT	CASSPGAVGSLELFF
TRBV4-1	TRBJ1-2	.	.	TGCGCCAGCAGCCAAGATCCAGGAGTCCTCTATGGCTACACCTTC	CASSQDPGVLYGYTF
TRBV5-4	TRBJ2-3	once	.	TGTGCCAGCAATAGCGATAGCACAGATACGCAGTATTTT	CASNSDSTDTQYF
TRBV7-9	TRBJ1-2	few	TRBD1	TGTGCCAGCAGCTTCGACAGGGACTATGGCTACACCTTC	CASSFDRDYGYTF
TRBV7-9	TRBJ1-2	few	.	TGTGCCAGCAGCCCGGACGGATCTAACTATGGCTACACCTTC	CASSPDGSNYGYTF
TRBV7-9	TRBJ2-1	.	.	TGTGCCAGCAGCTTAGTAATAGGCCACAATGAGCAGTTCTTC	CASSLVIGHNEQFF
TRBV4-1	TRBJ2-1	.	TRBD2	TGCGCCAGCAGCCAAGATCCCGGACTAGGAACCAATGAGCAGTTCTTC	CASSQDPGLGTNEQFF